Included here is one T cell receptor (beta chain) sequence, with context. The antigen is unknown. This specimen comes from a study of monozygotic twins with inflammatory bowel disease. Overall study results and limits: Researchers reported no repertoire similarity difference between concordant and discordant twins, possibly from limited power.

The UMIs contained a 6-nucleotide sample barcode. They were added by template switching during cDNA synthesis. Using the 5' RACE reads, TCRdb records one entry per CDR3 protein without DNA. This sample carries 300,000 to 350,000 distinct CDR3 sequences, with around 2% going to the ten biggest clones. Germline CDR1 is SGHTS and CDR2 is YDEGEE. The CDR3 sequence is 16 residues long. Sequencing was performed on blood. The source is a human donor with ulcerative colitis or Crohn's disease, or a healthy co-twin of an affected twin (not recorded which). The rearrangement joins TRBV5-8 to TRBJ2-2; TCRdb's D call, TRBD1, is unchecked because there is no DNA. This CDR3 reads CASSLANRVDAGELFF.